This TCR beta chain was sequenced during a study of T cell repertoires in cytomegalovirus infection. Many counts were recorded for this clonotype. V was pared by 4 bases and J by 8 bases, with 6 bases of the junction left unmatched. CDR3 length: 13 residues. Germline CDR1 is DFQATT and CDR2 is SNEGSKA (reference sequence). MiXCR was run by TCRdb on the reads, yielding one entry per CDR3 protein. This sample carries about 240,000 distinct CDR3 sequences, 9% to 15% of them seen once, and the ten largest clones take approximately 1.6%. Sequencing used PBMCs. This TCR was recovered from a human donor in good health (CMV status not recorded). Some clones in this sample may be carry-over from other donors' samples. The chain recombines TRBV20-1 with TRBJ1-4; TRBD1 matches at 8 bases. The CDR3 nucleotides are TGCAGTGCTACAGGGGGCGCGGACGAAAAACTGTTTTTT. Its translation is CSATGGADEKLFF.